This T cell receptor beta chain was identified during a study of blood T cell repertoires in COVID-19. On the study more broadly: COVID-19 samples from acute and convalescent phases originated in the United States, Italy and Spain. Sources were T cells, B-cell-depleted T cells, or PBMCs; the material itself was cDNA or gDNA.

Germline V gene lookup returns CDR1 SGHRS and CDR2 YFSETQ. Trimming left V 0 bases short and J 2 bases short, with 10 bases between. This CDR3 contains 15 residues. Study processing details: Estimation of nucleated cell counts was performed using reference gene primer amplification. Measured with immunoSEQ multiplex PCR; TCRdb has only the in-frame clones, and not every one. V and J calls and clone size are copied from that table; D and trimming were computed from the DNA. The sample records about 250,000 clones, approximately 89% being singletons. The V call is TRBV5-1, the J call TRBJ2-3; unclear D gene. Sequencing input: peripheral blood. The clonotype originates from a woman aged 60-75 years who had recovered from COVID-19. The CDR3 DNA follows: TGCGCCAGCAGCTTGGGTCCAGGCCCCACAGATACGCAGTATTTT. Amino acids: CASSLGPGPTDTQYF.